Listed below are T cell receptor beta chains from one sample, sequenced in a study of cytomegalovirus exposure and HLA in healthy donors. Sequencing used immunoSEQ multiplex PCR; TCRdb keeps in-frame clones, though not all of them. The table records about 140,000 clones, approximately 70% of them present only once. The specimen sequenced was PBMCs. The source is a woman younger than 45 in good health and CMV-seronegative. Both conserved end residues are part of each CDR3. D genes are given only for firm matches. Expanded clones get a size class; other rows say once, few or many, or leave the size out.

clone_size	v_call	d_call	j_call	cdr3_aa	cdr3_nt
NA	TRBV7-8	TRBD2	TRBJ2-3	CASSSRTSAATDTQYF	TGTGCCAGCAGCTCTCGGACTAGCGCGGCCACAGATACGCAGTATTTT
NA	TRBV6-6	NA	TRBJ2-1	CASSFPGEWNEQFF	TGTGCCAGCAGTTTTCCCGGGGAGTGGAATGAGCAGTTCTTC
NA	TRBV2	NA	TRBJ1-2	CASSEFRGVYYGYTF	TGTGCCAGCAGTGAATTTCGGGGGGTGTACTATGGCTACACCTTC
NA	TRBV2	TRBD2	TRBJ2-3	CTSGGSTDTQYF	TGTACTAGCGGGGGAAGCACAGATACGCAGTATTTT
few	TRBV5-1	NA	TRBJ2-5	CASTRGGGKETQYF	TGCGCCAGCACGCGAGGGGGGGGGAAAGAGACCCAGTACTTC
NA	TRBV5-1	TRBD2	TRBJ2-1	CASSSGGTSGIDNEQFF	TGCGCCAGCAGCTCGGGAGGGACTAGCGGGATCGACAATGAGCAGTTCTTC
NA	TRBV6-5	NA	TRBJ1-3	CASSYSLGGNGNTIYF	TGTGCCAGCAGTTACTCGTTGGGGGGGAATGGAAACACCATATATTTT
once	TRBV27	NA	TRBJ1-6	CASRGRESPLHF	TGTGCCAGCAGGGGGAGGGAATCACCCCTCCACTTT
few	TRBV4-2	TRBD2	TRBJ2-3	CASSQEVQRGIDTQYF	TGTGCCAGCAGCCAAGAGGTGCAGCGGGGGATCGATACGCAGTATTTT
NA	TRBV30	NA	TRBJ1-6	CAWSAGQSYNSPLHF	TGTGCCTGGAGTGCCGGACAGTCTTATAATTCACCCCTCCACTTT
NA	TRBV7-9	NA	TRBJ2-3	CASSSAIQGFFTDTQYF	TGTGCCAGCAGCTCAGCCATCCAGGGGTTTTTCACAGATACGCAGTATTTT